This TCR beta chain was sequenced for a study of blood T cell repertoires in COVID-19. Study as a whole: Samples representing acute and convalescent COVID-19 were sourced from the United States, Italy and Spain.

Germline-derived CDR1 and CDR2 are LNHDA and SQIVND (reference sequence). V shed 4 bases and J shed 4 bases, with 15 bases lying between them. This CDR3 is 15 amino acids long. Using immunoSEQ multiplex PCR, the repertoire was profiled, and TCRdb retains in-frame clones only, with some absent. In the table there are under 200,000 clones, approximately 87% of which are singletons. Sequencing was performed on peripheral blood. The chain has TRBV19 and TRBJ2-3, with D possibly TRBD2 on 6 matching bases. The sequence was collected from an older woman with COVID-19, enrolled during active disease. The CDR3 DNA follows: TGTGCCAGTAGTAGGGCGGGGACGGGCCCAGATACGCAGTATTTT. It translates to CASSRAGTGPDTQYF.